The 4 T cell receptor beta chains in this list originate from one sample, sequenced in a study of early T cells in non-severe SARS-CoV-2 infection (TCRdb year 2021). Library preparation employed 5' RACE. Sequenced using a NextSeq 500. Through fastp at Q25 and MiXCR, TCRdb rebuilt clones from the public reads, retaining in-frame beta chains. Rows with a matching CDR3 protein are joined into one entry that keeps the most common DNA and genes. The sample table records about 47,000 distinct CDR3 sequences; over 8% of these occur just once. The ten largest clones add up to roughly 4.8% of the sample. The starting material was whole blood, obtained at baseline. Receptor source: an adult who was a healthcare worker with PCR-confirmed SARS-CoV-2 infection or an uninfected control (not recorded which).

The CDR3 nucleotides are TGTGCCAGCTCCCGCCGTTCGGGGGAAGCCAATGAGCAGTTCTTC. It is translated as CASSRRSGEANEQFF. V and J are TRBV18 and TRBJ2-1; TRBD2 is a possible D gene (6 bases). Germline values: CDR1 KGHSH, CDR2 LQKENI. Trimming took off 6 bases at V and 6 bases at J, with 18 bases between the two ends. This CDR3 is 15 amino acids long.

The chain links TRBV5-1 to TRBJ1-4; TRBD1 aligns across 7 bases. CDR1 SGHRS and CDR2 YFSETQ come from the germline V gene. The V and J ends lost 1 base and 7 bases, in that order; junction bases with no gene match: 10. This CDR3 spans 16 amino acids. The CDR3 DNA follows: TGCGCCAGCAGCTTGTCGCCCGGGACAGAGATTGAAAAACTGTTTTTT. Amino acids: CASSLSPGTEIEKLFF.

This clonotype was counted many times. The chain uses TRBV4-1 and TRBJ1-4, with D hard to call. Germline CDR1 and CDR2: MGHRA and YSYEKL. This CDR3 spans 16 amino acids. V dropped 1 base and J dropped 7 bases, with 16 bases sitting between them. CDR3 nucleotide sequence: TGCGCCAGCAGCCAAGGCTCGGGTCGGGTCATTGAAAAACTGTTTTTT. Translated, it gives CASSQGSGRVIEKLFF.

This clonotype was detected only a few times. The chain carries TRBV10-1 and TRBJ1-1; weak D call: TRBD1 (5 bases). The CDR3 runs 13 residues. The ends were cut back, 3 bases at V and 9 bases at J, with 14 bases in the middle. Germline CDR1 reads WNHNN; CDR2 reads SYGVQD (reference sequence). The CDR3 reads CASSETAGWQAFF. The CDR3 nucleotides are TGCGCCAGCAGTGAAACAGCAGGGTGGCAAGCTTTCTTT.